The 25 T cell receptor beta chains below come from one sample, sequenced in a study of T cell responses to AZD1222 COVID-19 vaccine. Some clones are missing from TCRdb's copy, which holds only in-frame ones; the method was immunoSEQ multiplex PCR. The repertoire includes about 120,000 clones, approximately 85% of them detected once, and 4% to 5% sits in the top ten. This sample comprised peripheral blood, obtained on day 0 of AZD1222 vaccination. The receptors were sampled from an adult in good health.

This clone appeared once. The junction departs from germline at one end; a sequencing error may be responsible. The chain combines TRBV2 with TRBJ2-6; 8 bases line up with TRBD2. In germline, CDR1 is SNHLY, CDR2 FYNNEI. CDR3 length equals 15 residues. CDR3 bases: TGTGCCAGCAGAGAGACTAGCGCTGGGACCAACGTCCTGACTTTC. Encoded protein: CASRETSAGTNVLTF.

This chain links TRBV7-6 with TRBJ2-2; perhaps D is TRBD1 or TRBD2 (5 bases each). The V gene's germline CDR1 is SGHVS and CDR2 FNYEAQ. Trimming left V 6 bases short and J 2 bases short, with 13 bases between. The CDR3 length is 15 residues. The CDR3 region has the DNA TGTGCCAGCAGTCGGGACGGTATAAACACCGGGGAGCTGTTTTTT. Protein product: CASSRDGINTGELFF.

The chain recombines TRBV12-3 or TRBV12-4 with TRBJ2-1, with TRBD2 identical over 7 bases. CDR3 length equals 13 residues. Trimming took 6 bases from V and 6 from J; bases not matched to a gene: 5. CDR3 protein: CASSGLGANEQFF. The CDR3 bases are TGTGCCAGCAGCGGACTAGGGGCCAATGAGCAGTTCTTC.

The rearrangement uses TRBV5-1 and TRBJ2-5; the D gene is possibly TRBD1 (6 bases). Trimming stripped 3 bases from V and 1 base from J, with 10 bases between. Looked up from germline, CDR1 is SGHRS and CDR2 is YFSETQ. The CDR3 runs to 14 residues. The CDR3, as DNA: TGCGCCAGCAGCTGGAACAGGGTCCAAGAGACCCAGTACTTC. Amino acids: CASSWNRVQETQYF.

CDR3 DNA sequence: TGTGCCAGCAGAAGCGGAACTAACTATGGCTACACCTTC. Encoded protein: CASRSGTNYGYTF. This chain connects TRBV28 to TRBJ1-2; D uncertain. The CDR3 loop spans 13 amino acids. Germline-derived CDR1 and CDR2 are MDHEN and SYDVKM. Trimming left V 6 bases short and J 0 bases short, with 8 bases between.

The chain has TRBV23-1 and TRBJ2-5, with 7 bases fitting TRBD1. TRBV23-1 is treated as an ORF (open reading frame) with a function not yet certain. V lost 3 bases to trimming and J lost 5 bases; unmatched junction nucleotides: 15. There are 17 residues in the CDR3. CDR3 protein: CASSQFRGTGRGETQYF. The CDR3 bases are TGCGCCAGCAGTCAGTTCAGGGGGACGGGCCGCGGGGAGACCCAGTACTTC.

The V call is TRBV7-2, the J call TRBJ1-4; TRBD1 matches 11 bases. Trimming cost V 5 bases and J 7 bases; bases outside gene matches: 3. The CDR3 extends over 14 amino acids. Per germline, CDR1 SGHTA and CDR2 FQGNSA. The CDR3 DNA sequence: TGTGCCAGCAGCCTGGACAGGGGGCGTGAAAAACTGTTTTTT. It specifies CASSLDRGREKLFF.

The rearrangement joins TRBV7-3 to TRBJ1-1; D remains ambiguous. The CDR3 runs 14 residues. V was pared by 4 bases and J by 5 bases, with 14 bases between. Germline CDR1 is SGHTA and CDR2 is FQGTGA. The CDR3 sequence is CASSSSSAGTEAFF. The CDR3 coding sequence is TGTGCCAGCAGCTCCAGTTCCGCTGGGACTGAAGCTTTCTTT. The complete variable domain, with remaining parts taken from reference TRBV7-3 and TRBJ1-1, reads GAGVSQTPSNKVTEKGKYVELRCDPISGHTALYWYRQSLGQGPEFLIYFQGTGAADDSGLPNDRFFAVRPEGSVSTLKIQRTERGDSAVYLCASSSSSAGTEAFFGQGTRLTVV.

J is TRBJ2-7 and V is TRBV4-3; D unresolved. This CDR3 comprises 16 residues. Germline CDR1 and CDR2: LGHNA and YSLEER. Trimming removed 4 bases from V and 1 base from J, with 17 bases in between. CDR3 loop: CASSPLLTIESYEQYF. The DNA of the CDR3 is TGCGCCAGCAGCCCACTCCTTACCATAGAGTCCTACGAGCAGTACTTC.

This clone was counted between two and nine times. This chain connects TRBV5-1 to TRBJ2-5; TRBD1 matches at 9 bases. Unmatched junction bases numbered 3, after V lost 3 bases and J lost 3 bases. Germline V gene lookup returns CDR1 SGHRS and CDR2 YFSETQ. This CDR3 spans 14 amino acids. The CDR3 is CASSWGDREETQYF. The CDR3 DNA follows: TGCGCCAGCAGCTGGGGGGACAGGGAAGAGACCCAGTACTTC.

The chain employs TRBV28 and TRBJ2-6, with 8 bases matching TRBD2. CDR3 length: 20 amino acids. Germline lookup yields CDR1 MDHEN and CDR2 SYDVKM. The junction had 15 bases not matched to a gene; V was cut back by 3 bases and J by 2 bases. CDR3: CASSFRGGAAAKPGANVLTF. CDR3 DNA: TGTGCCAGCAGTTTCCGGGGGGGCGCGGCAGCTAAACCTGGGGCCAACGTCCTGACTTTC. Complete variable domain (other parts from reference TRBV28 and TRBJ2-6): DVKVTQSSRYLVKRTGEKVFLECVQDMDHENMFWYRQDPGLGLRLIYFSYDVKMKEKGDIPEGYSVSREKKERFSLILESASTNQTSMYLCASSFRGGAAAKPGANVLTFGAGSRLTVL.

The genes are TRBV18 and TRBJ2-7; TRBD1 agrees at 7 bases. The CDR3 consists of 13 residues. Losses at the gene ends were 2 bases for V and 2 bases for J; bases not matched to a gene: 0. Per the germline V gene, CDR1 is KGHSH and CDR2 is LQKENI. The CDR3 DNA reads TGTGCCAGCTCACCAGGGACAGCCTACGAGCAGTACTTC. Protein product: CASSPGTAYEQYF.

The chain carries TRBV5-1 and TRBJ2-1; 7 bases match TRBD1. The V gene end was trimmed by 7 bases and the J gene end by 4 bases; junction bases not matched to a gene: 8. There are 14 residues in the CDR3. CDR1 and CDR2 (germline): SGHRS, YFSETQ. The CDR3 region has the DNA TGCGCCAGCCGCACAGGGGAATCTTACAATGAGCAGTTCTTC. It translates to CASRTGESYNEQFF.

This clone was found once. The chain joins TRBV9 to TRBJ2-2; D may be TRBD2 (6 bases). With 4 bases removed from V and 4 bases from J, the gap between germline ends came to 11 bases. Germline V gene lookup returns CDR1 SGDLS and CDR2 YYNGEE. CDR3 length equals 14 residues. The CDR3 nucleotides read TGTGCCAGCAGCCCCACTAGCCCCACCGGGGAGCTGTTTTTT. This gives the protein CASSPTSPTGELFF.

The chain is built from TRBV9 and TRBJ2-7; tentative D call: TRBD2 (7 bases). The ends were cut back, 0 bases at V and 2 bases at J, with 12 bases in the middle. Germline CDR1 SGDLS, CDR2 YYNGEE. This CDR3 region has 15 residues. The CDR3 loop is CASSVAAGAPYEQYF. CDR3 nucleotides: TGTGCCAGCAGCGTAGCGGCGGGGGCCCCCTACGAGCAGTACTTC.

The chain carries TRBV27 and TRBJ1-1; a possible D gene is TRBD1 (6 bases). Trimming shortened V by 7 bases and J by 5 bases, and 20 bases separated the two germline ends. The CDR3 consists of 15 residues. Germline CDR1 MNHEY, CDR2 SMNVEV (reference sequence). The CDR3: CASTPRGARGTEAFF. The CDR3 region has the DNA TGTGCCAGCACTCCAAGGGGGGCGCGGGGGACTGAAGCTTTCTTT.

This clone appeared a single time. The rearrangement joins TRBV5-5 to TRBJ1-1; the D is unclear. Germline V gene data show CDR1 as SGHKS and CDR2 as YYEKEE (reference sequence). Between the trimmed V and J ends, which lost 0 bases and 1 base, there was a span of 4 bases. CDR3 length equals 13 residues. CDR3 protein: CASSLGANTEAFF. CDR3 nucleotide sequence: TGTGCCAGCAGCTTGGGGGCGAACACTGAAGCTTTCTTT.

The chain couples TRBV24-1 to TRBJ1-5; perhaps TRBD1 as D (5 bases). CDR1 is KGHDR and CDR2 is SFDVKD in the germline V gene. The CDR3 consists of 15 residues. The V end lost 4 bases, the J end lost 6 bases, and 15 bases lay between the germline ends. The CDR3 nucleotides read TGTGCCACCAGTGACCCCCGGGGGTCGGGTCAGCCCCAGCATTTT. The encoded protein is CATSDPRGSGQPQHF.

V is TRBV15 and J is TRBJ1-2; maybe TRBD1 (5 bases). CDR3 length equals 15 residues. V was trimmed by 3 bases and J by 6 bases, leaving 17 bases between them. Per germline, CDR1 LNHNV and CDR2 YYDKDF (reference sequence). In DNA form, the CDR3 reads TGTGCCACCAGCAGCGAGACAGCAGCTCTAAATGGCTACACCTTC. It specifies CATSSETAALNGYTF. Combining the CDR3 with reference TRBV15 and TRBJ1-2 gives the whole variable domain DAMVIQNPRYQVTQFGKPVTLSCSQTLNHNVMYWYQQKSSQAPKLLFHYYDKDFNNEADTPDNFQSRRPNTSFCFLDIRSPGLGDTAMYLCATSSETAALNGYTFGSGTRLTVV.

The CDR3 is CASSELGDQPQHF. CDR3 in DNA: TGTGCCAGCAGCGAATTAGGGGATCAGCCCCAGCATTTT. The chain couples TRBV12-3 or TRBV12-4 to TRBJ1-5; TRBD1 is a possible D gene (5 bases). V lost 6 bases and J 5 bases, leaving 11 bases between the germline ends. CDR3 size: 13 residues.

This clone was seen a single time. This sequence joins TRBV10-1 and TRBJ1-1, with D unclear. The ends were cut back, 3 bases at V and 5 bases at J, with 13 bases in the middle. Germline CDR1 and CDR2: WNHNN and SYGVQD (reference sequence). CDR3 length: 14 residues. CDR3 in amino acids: CASSEGRGLTEAFF. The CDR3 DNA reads TGCGCCAGCAGTGAAGGTAGAGGGTTAACTGAAGCTTTCTTT.

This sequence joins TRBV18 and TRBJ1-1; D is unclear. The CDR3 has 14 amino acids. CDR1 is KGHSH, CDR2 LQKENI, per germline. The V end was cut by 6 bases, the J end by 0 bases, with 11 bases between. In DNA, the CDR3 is TGTGCCAGCTCGCCTTCAGCCCTGAACACTGAAGCTTTCTTT. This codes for CASSPSALNTEAFF.

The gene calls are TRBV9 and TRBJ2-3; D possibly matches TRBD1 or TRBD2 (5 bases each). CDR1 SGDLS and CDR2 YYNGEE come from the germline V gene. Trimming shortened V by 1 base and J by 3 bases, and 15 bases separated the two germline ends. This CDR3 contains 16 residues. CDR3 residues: CASSVRGARLTDTQYF. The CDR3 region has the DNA TGTGCCAGCAGCGTAAGAGGGGCCAGACTTACAGATACGCAGTATTTT.

CDR3 DNA sequence: TGTGCCTGGAGGCAGACAGGGGGCAGTGAAAAACTGTTTTTT. It encodes CAWRQTGGSEKLFF. The chain joins TRBV30 to TRBJ1-4; TRBD1 matches 10 bases. This CDR3 spans 14 amino acids. Germline V gives CDR1 GTSNPN, CDR2 SVGIG (reference sequence). The V and J ends lost 3 bases and 7 bases, in that order; junction bases with no gene match: 5. Variable domain in full (rest from reference TRBV30 and TRBJ1-4): SQTIHQWPATLVQPVGSPLSLECTVEGTSNPNLYWYRQAAGRGLQLLFYSVGIGQISSEVPQNLSASRPQDRQFILSSKKLLLSDSGFYLCAWRQTGGSEKLFFGSGTQLSVL.

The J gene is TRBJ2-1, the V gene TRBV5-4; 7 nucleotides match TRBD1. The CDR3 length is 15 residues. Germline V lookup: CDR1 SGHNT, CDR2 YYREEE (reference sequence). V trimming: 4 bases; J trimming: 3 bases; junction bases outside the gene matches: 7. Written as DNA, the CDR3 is TGTGCCAGCAGCGCTGGACAGGTCTACTACAATGAGCAGTTCTTC. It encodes CASSAGQVYYNEQFF.